Listed here are 22 T cell receptor beta chains from one sample, sequenced in a study of human T cells and chemical hapten exposure. TCRdb reanalysed the RACE reads using MiXCR and keeps one entry per CDR3 protein. The repertoire holds 190,000 or so distinct CDR3 sequences, with about 31% as singletons. Indicated time point: pre-sensitization, week 0. Indicated treatment: therapeutic diphenylcyclopropenone sensitization with weekly scalp DPC. The sequencing used whole blood, collected in connection with sensitization to the hapten diphenylcyclopropenone (DPC). The receptor set was obtained from a woman in her twenties or thirties with alopecia areata. Some clones in this sample may be carry-over from other donors' samples.

This clonotype was detected only a few times. This rearrangement joins TRBV4-2 to TRBJ2-1, with TRBD2 identical over 9 bases. Germline assignment: CDR1 LGHNA and CDR2 YNFKEQ. V lost 1 base, J lost 7 bases, and 20 bases stayed unmatched. The CDR3 runs 20 residues. Here the CDR3 DNA reads TGTGCCAGCAGCCAAGCCGCTTACCCCCAGCGGGAGGCCGTACAGAATGAGCAGTTCTTC. Residues: CASSQAAYPQREAVQNEQFF.

This clonotype has a handful of counts. The chain recombines TRBV28 with TRBJ2-5; 8 bases are shared with TRBD1. V trimming: 5 bases; J trimming: 7 bases; junction bases outside the gene matches: 0. CDR1 MDHEN and CDR2 SYDVKM come from the germline V gene. This CDR3 is built from 11 residues. CDR3: CASSTGGTQYF. The CDR3 DNA is TGTGCCAGCAGTACAGGGGGGACCCAGTACTTC.

The CDR3 protein is CASSPAGSVTEAFF. The CDR3 DNA sequence: TGTGCCAGCAGCCCCGCAGGCTCGGTCACTGAAGCTTTCTTT. The rearrangement joins TRBV9 to TRBJ1-1; the D is unclear. Germline CDR1 is SGDLS and CDR2 is YYNGEE. Trimming took off 4 bases at V and 4 bases at J, with 14 bases between the two ends. There are 14 residues in the CDR3.

This chain joins TRBV11-2 and TRBJ1-1; 7 bases are a match to TRBD1. The CDR3 length is 16 residues. V shed 5 bases, J shed 1 base, and the junction held 10 bases outside the gene matches. The V gene's germline CDR1 is SGHAT and CDR2 FQNNGV. The CDR3 region has the DNA TGTGCCAGCAGCCGACCGGTGACAGGGCGGAACACTGAAGCTTTCTTT. Residues: CASSRPVTGRNTEAFF.

As for this clonotype: It may be a read error: a sequence one base away is much more abundant. The V call is TRBV5-1, the J call TRBJ2-5; D unresolved. Trimming stripped 5 bases from V and 2 bases from J, with 4 bases between. The CDR3 length is 11 residues. Germline V gives CDR1 SGHRS, CDR2 YFSETQ. CDR3: CASRMQETQYF. The CDR3, as DNA: TGCGCCAGCAGGATGCAAGAGACCCAGTACTTC.

Only a few counts were recorded for this clonotype. This sequence joins TRBV24-1 and TRBJ2-6; perhaps TRBD1 as D (5 bases). This CDR3 region has 15 residues. V lost 6 bases and J lost 0, with 8 bases in between. Germline values: CDR1 KGHDR, CDR2 SFDVKD. CDR3 in amino acids: CATSPQGSGANVLTF. The CDR3 DNA sequence: TGTGCCACCAGTCCCCAGGGCTCTGGGGCCAACGTCCTGACTTTC.

The chain carries TRBV9 and TRBJ2-1, with 7 bases lining up with TRBD2. J lost 1 base, V lost 3 bases, and 7 bases had no gene match. Germline CDR1 reads SGDLS; CDR2 reads YYNGEE. The CDR3 covers 16 residues. The CDR3 sequence is CASSASWTRSYNEQFF. The CDR3 nucleotides are TGTGCCAGCAGCGCAAGCTGGACTAGATCCTACAATGAGCAGTTCTTC.

This clonotype was observed a single time. This rearrangement joins TRBV29-1 to TRBJ2-1; 11 positions agree with TRBD2. The ends lost 4 bases at V and 10 bases at J; junction bases unmatched: 15. The V gene's germline CDR1 is SQVTM and CDR2 ANQGSEA. This CDR3 comprises 16 residues. CDR3 bases: TGCAGCGTTGCTCACTTTCCCGGGACTAGCGGAAGGGAGCAGTTCTTC. Residues: CSVAHFPGTSGREQFF.

The J gene is TRBJ2-2, the V gene TRBV6-1, with D perhaps assigned TRBD1 or TRBD2 (5 bases each). With 9 bases removed from V and 9 bases from J, the gap between germline ends came to 11 bases. The CDR3 totals 11 residues. CDR1 is MNHNS, CDR2 SASEGT, per germline. The CDR3 bases are TGTGCCAGTGGGGACCGATGGGAGCTGTTTTTT. It specifies CASGDRWELFF.

This clonotype has only a few counts. This chain links TRBV28 with TRBJ1-5, with 9 bases identical to TRBD1. The CDR3 has 15 residues. Looked up from germline, CDR1 is MDHEN and CDR2 is SYDVKM. V was pared by 7 bases and J by 2 bases, with 6 bases of the junction left unmatched. The CDR3 DNA sequence: TGTGCCAGCATCAAACAGGGGGCCGGCAATCAGCCCCAGCATTTT. Residues: CASIKQGAGNQPQHF. The whole variable domain, filled in from reference TRBV28 and TRBJ1-5, reads DVKVTQSSRYLVKRTGEKVFLECVQDMDHENMFWYRQDPGLGLRLIYFSYDVKMKEKGDIPEGYSVSREKKERFSLILESASTNQTSMYLCASIKQGAGNQPQHFGDGTRLSIL.

This clonotype was recorded a few times. The chain uses TRBV18 and TRBJ1-5; D call uncertain. Germline V CDR1 and CDR2: KGHSH, LQKENI. CDR3 length: 13 residues. V dropped 3 bases and J dropped 5 bases, with 8 bases sitting between them. CDR3 residues: CASSPSRDQPQHF. The CDR3 coding sequence is TGTGCCAGCTCACCTTCGAGGGATCAGCCCCAGCATTTT.

The sample holds a few counts of this clonotype. The rearrangement links TRBV5-1 to TRBJ1-3, with D unclear. V shed 4 bases and J shed 0 bases, with 11 bases lying between them. From germline, CDR1 is SGHRS and CDR2 YFSETQ. The CDR3 sequence is 15 residues long. The CDR3 nucleotides are TGCGCCAGCAGCCCACGGACGCTCTCTGGAAACACCATATATTTT. It yields the protein CASSPRTLSGNTIYF.

The gene calls are TRBV7-2 and TRBJ2-7; D not certain. The CDR3 length is 13 residues. Germline values: CDR1 SGHTA, CDR2 FQGNSA. The V end was cut by 6 bases, the J end by 1 base, with 10 bases between. The CDR3 region is CASSSSPSYEQYF. Here the CDR3 DNA reads TGTGCCAGCAGTAGTAGTCCGTCCTACGAGCAGTACTTC.

The rearrangement uses TRBV9 and TRBJ1-5, with D tentatively TRBD1 (6 bases). The CDR3 runs 15 residues. Trimming left V 4 bases short and J 3 bases short, with 14 bases between. Germline V gene sequence: CDR1 SGDLS, CDR2 YYNGEE. Here the CDR3 reads CASSLGGQLNQPQHF. CDR3 bases: TGTGCCAGCAGCCTAGGTGGACAGCTCAATCAGCCCCAGCATTTT.

This clonotype was seen more than once but under ten times. The chain uses TRBV6-6 and TRBJ1-4; no clear D gene. The CDR3 consists of 14 residues. Per the germline V gene, CDR1 is MNHNY and CDR2 is SVGAGI (reference sequence). Trimming left V 7 bases short and J 4 bases short, with 13 bases between. CDR3 DNA: TGTGCCAGCACCTATAGGCAGTTTAATGAAAAACTGTTTTTT. This translates into CASTYRQFNEKLFF.

The V gene is TRBV20-1, the J gene TRBJ2-4, with D possibly matching TRBD2 (5 bases). Trimming left V 0 bases short and J 2 bases short, with 17 bases between. The CDR3 is 17 amino acids. Germline V gene sequence: CDR1 DFQATT, CDR2 SNEGSKA (reference sequence). CDR3 loop: CSARDPWGTGTKNIQYF. CDR3 sequence (DNA): TGCAGTGCTAGAGATCCTTGGGGTACGGGAACCAAAAACATTCAGTACTTC.

This clonotype was seen at least ten times. V gene TRBV27 combines with J gene TRBJ1-2; tentatively, D is TRBD1 (6 bases). The CDR3 consists of 13 residues. The ends were cut back, 3 bases at V and 7 bases at J, with 12 bases in the middle. Germline V gene sequence: CDR1 MNHEY, CDR2 SMNVEV (reference sequence). The CDR3 loop is CASSLAGVGGYTF. The CDR3 region has the DNA TGTGCCAGCAGTTTGGCAGGGGTAGGTGGCTACACCTTC.

This clonotype was observed a handful of times. The rearrangement links TRBV3-1 to TRBJ2-1; D might be TRBD2 (7 bases). The V gene lost 1 base and the J gene lost 2 bases, with 15 bases spanning the gap. The V gene's germline CDR1 is LGHDT and CDR2 YNNKEL (reference sequence). This CDR3 has 17 amino acids. The CDR3 is CASSQVKGGGPYNEQFF. The CDR3 nucleotides read TGTGCCAGCAGCCAAGTTAAGGGAGGGGGTCCCTACAATGAGCAGTTCTTC.

The chain couples TRBV6-6 to TRBJ1-2; 11 nucleotides line up with TRBD1. The ends lost 2 bases at V and 4 bases at J; junction bases unmatched: 6. Germline CDR1 reads MNHNY; CDR2 reads SVGAGI (reference sequence). This CDR3 region has 16 residues. CDR3 nucleotides: TGTGCCAGCAGTTACCCGGGGACAGGGGGAGGCTATGGCTACACCTTC. It specifies CASSYPGTGGGYGYTF.

This clonotype was observed a few times. The V and J genes are TRBV4-2 and TRBJ2-1; D not certain. Germline CDR1 is LGHNA and CDR2 is YNFKEQ. V lost 0 bases to trimming and J lost 5 bases, with 11 bases between them. The CDR3 extends over 15 amino acids. The CDR3 spells CASSQDWVPNNEQFF. Written as DNA, the CDR3 is TGTGCCAGCAGCCAAGATTGGGTCCCTAACAATGAGCAGTTCTTC.

This clonotype has just one count. This rearrangement joins TRBV5-1 to TRBJ2-3; D is tentatively TRBD1 or TRBD2 (5 bases each). Germline assignment: CDR1 SGHRS and CDR2 YFSETQ. This CDR3 spans 14 amino acids. The germline V and J ends were trimmed by 0 bases and 4 bases, with 9 bases remaining between them. The DNA for the CDR3 is TGCGCCAGCAGCTTGGGAGGGGTGGCAGATACGCAGTATTTT. Translated: CASSLGGVADTQYF.

This clonotype has only a few counts. The chain has TRBV29-1 and TRBJ2-1; D perhaps matches TRBD2 (7 bases). V lost 4 bases, J lost 0 bases, and 10 bases lay in between. CDR1 and CDR2 (germline): SQVTM, ANQGSEA. This CDR3 region has 14 residues. The CDR3 spells CSVVRGGSYNEQFF. Here the CDR3 DNA reads TGCAGCGTTGTGAGGGGGGGCTCCTACAATGAGCAGTTCTTC.